A selection of T cell receptor beta chains follows, all from one sample in a study of shared clonotypes between healthy human individuals. Some clones are missing from TCRdb's copy, which holds only in-frame ones; the method was immunoSEQ multiplex PCR. Of about 2.4 million clones listed, over 85% are singletons. The material sequenced was naive CD4+ T cells from PBMCs. The receptors shown here come from a man aged 18 to 29 in good health. Some clones in this sample may be carry-over from other donors' samples. The CDR3 runs from the conserved cysteine through the conserved F or W. A D gene is named only where the DNA matches it firmly. A row's size may be missing; if present it is once, few, many or a size class.

abundance: NA
v_gene: TRBV5-1
d_gene: NA
j_gene: TRBJ1-4
CDR3nt: TGCGCCAGCAGCCCGGGACGGGACAATGAAAAACTGTTTTTT
CDR3aa: CASSPGRDNEKLFF

abundance: NA
v_gene: TRBV25-1
d_gene: NA
j_gene: TRBJ2-7
CDR3nt: TGTGCCAGCAGCTTATCAGTGGTAGCCCCTCGGGAGCAGTACTTC
CDR3aa: CASSLSVVAPREQYF

abundance: NA
v_gene: TRBV6-5
d_gene: TRBD2
j_gene: TRBJ2-7
CDR3nt: TGTGCCAGCAGGTTTACTAGCGGGCAATGGTACGAGCAGTACTTC
CDR3aa: CASRFTSGQWYEQYF

abundance: NA
v_gene: TRBV5-1
d_gene: NA
j_gene: TRBJ1-3
CDR3nt: TGCGCCAGCAGCCCGGACCGAAACTCTGGAAACACCATATATTTT
CDR3aa: CASSPDRNSGNTIYF

abundance: NA
v_gene: TRBV27
d_gene: TRBD1
j_gene: TRBJ2-1
CDR3nt: TGTGCCAGCCTAGTCCGGGACAGGGGGCTAGCTGAGCAGTTCTTC
CDR3aa: CASLVRDRGLAEQFF

abundance: NA
v_gene: TRBV9
d_gene: NA
j_gene: TRBJ1-2
CDR3nt: TGTGCCAGCAGCGGACCCGGGACGGAAGACTATGGCTACACCTTC
CDR3aa: CASSGPGTEDYGYTF

abundance: NA
v_gene: TRBV9
d_gene: NA
j_gene: TRBJ2-5
CDR3nt: TGTGCCAGCAGCGTAGGGGGCGGGGTAGAGACCCAGTACTTC
CDR3aa: CASSVGGGVETQYF

abundance: NA
v_gene: TRBV19
d_gene: NA
j_gene: TRBJ1-6
CDR3nt: TGTGCCAGTAGTATACCCGGCCAAAAATCACCCCTCCACTTT
CDR3aa: CASSIPGQKSPLHF

abundance: NA
v_gene: TRBV7-3
d_gene: NA
j_gene: TRBJ2-2
CDR3nt: TGTGCCAGCAGCTTGAATGGGGAGCTGTTTTTT
CDR3aa: CASSLNGELFF

abundance: NA
v_gene: TRBV18
d_gene: NA
j_gene: TRBJ1-5
CDR3nt: TGTGCCAGCTCACCACCGGGTGCCGGCAATCAGCCCCAGCATTTT
CDR3aa: CASSPPGAGNQPQHF

abundance: NA
v_gene: TRBV5-1
d_gene: TRBD1
j_gene: TRBJ2-1
CDR3nt: TGCGCCAGCAGCTTGGAGGCCGGGACAGGGATTAATGAGCAGTTCTTC
CDR3aa: CASSLEAGTGINEQFF

abundance: NA
v_gene: TRBV27
d_gene: NA
j_gene: TRBJ2-7
CDR3nt: TGTGCCAGCAGTCCGTTCATGGGTCTTAAGGAGCAGTACTTC
CDR3aa: CASSPFMGLKEQYF

abundance: NA
v_gene: TRBV5-8
d_gene: NA
j_gene: TRBJ2-2
CDR3nt: TGTGCCAGCAGCTTGTGGGGAATGGGCACCGGGGAGCTGTTTTTT
CDR3aa: CASSLWGMGTGELFF

abundance: NA
v_gene: TRBV28
d_gene: NA
j_gene: TRBJ2-1
CDR3nt: TGTGCCAGTAGCCAAATCAGCTCCTACAATGAGCAGTTCTTC
CDR3aa: CASSQISSYNEQFF

abundance: NA
v_gene: TRBV18
d_gene: NA
j_gene: TRBJ2-7
CDR3nt: TGTGCCAGCTCACCGACAGGCTACGAGCAGTACTTC
CDR3aa: CASSPTGYEQYF

abundance: NA
v_gene: TRBV29-1
d_gene: TRBD1
j_gene: TRBJ2-1
CDR3nt: TGCAGCTTGGTCAGGGACAGGGGGCTGAATGAGCAGTTCTTC
CDR3aa: CSLVRDRGLNEQFF

abundance: NA
v_gene: TRBV19
d_gene: NA
j_gene: TRBJ1-1
CDR3nt: TGTGCCAGTAGCCAGCACACTGAAGCTTTCTTT
CDR3aa: CASSQHTEAFF

abundance: once
v_gene: TRBV10-3
d_gene: NA
j_gene: TRBJ2-3
CDR3nt: TGTGCCATCAGACAGGGCACAGATACGCAGTATTTT
CDR3aa: CAIRQGTDTQYF

abundance: NA
v_gene: TRBV5-8
d_gene: NA
j_gene: TRBJ2-3
CDR3nt: TGTGCCAGCAGCTGGGTAAGCACAGATACGCAGTATTTT
CDR3aa: CASSWVSTDTQYF

abundance: NA
v_gene: TRBV6-6
d_gene: NA
j_gene: TRBJ2-7
CDR3nt: TGTGCCAGCAGTTACGCGTCAGGGCAACACTACGAGCAGTACTTC
CDR3aa: CASSYASGQHYEQYF

abundance: NA
v_gene: TRBV10-2
d_gene: TRBD1
j_gene: TRBJ1-3
CDR3nt: TGCGCCAGCAGTGGGACAGGGGTCGGAAACACCATATATTTT
CDR3aa: CASSGTGVGNTIYF

abundance: NA
v_gene: TRBV11-2
d_gene: TRBD1
j_gene: TRBJ1-6
CDR3nt: TGTGCCAGCACCAAGATCAGGACAGGGGGGAATTCACCCCTCCACTTT
CDR3aa: CASTKIRTGGNSPLHF

abundance: NA
v_gene: TRBV7-9
d_gene: TRBD1
j_gene: TRBJ1-2
CDR3nt: TGTGCCAGCAGCTTAGCAGAGGGACAGGCGGGGGGCTACACCTTC
CDR3aa: CASSLAEGQAGGYTF

abundance: NA
v_gene: TRBV11-2
d_gene: TRBD2
j_gene: TRBJ2-1
CDR3nt: TGTGCCAGCAGCTCAGAAGGACTAGCGGGAGCAGGGGCCTACAATGAGCAGTTCTTC
CDR3aa: CASSSEGLAGAGAYNEQFF

abundance: NA
v_gene: TRBV27
d_gene: NA
j_gene: TRBJ2-1
CDR3nt: TGTGCCAGCAAACGGGAGTCCCGTTACAATGAGCAGTTCTTC
CDR3aa: CASKRESRYNEQFF

abundance: NA
v_gene: TRBV19
d_gene: NA
j_gene: TRBJ2-6
CDR3nt: TGTGCCAGTAGACATTTAACAGGTCCTGGGGCCAACGTCCTGACTTTC
CDR3aa: CASRHLTGPGANVLTF

abundance: NA
v_gene: TRBV28
d_gene: NA
j_gene: TRBJ1-6
CDR3nt: TGTGCCAGCAGAAATACGAGGTATAATTCACCCCTCCACTTT
CDR3aa: CASRNTRYNSPLHF

abundance: NA
v_gene: TRBV18
d_gene: TRBD2
j_gene: TRBJ2-1
CDR3nt: TGTGCCAGCTCACCGGTACAGCGGGAGGGCGTGCAGTTCTTC
CDR3aa: CASSPVQREGVQFF

abundance: NA
v_gene: TRBV28
d_gene: NA
j_gene: TRBJ1-1
CDR3nt: TGTGCCAGCAGTTTACTTAATAGAAAAGGGGCTCGCCCTGAAGCTTTCTTT
CDR3aa: CASSLLNRKGARPEAFF

abundance: NA
v_gene: TRBV27
d_gene: TRBD1
j_gene: TRBJ1-2
CDR3nt: TGTGCCAGCAGTTCCGGGACAGGGGTCTGGGGCTACACCTTC
CDR3aa: CASSSGTGVWGYTF

abundance: NA
v_gene: TRBV6-5
d_gene: TRBD1
j_gene: TRBJ1-5
CDR3nt: TGTGCCAGCAGTTACGGGGGCAGGGGGAGCAATCAGCCCCAGCATTTT
CDR3aa: CASSYGGRGSNQPQHF

abundance: NA
v_gene: TRBV5-8
d_gene: NA
j_gene: TRBJ1-3
CDR3nt: TGTGCCAGCAGCCGATCGGGCTCTGGAAACACCATATATTTT
CDR3aa: CASSRSGSGNTIYF

abundance: NA
v_gene: TRBV4-2
d_gene: TRBD2
j_gene: TRBJ2-7
CDR3nt: TGTGCCAGCAGCCGGACCGGGACTAGCGGGAGCTACGAGCAGTACTTC
CDR3aa: CASSRTGTSGSYEQYF

abundance: NA
v_gene: TRBV7-9
d_gene: TRBD1
j_gene: TRBJ2-1
CDR3nt: TGTGCCAGCAGCTTAGCGAACCCAGGGGGCTACAATGAGCAGTTCTTC
CDR3aa: CASSLANPGGYNEQFF

abundance: NA
v_gene: TRBV4-3
d_gene: NA
j_gene: TRBJ2-3
CDR3nt: TGCGCCAGCAGCCAAGGTGGTGCGTGGCTCCAACCGCGTACAGATACGCAGTATTTT
CDR3aa: CASSQGGAWLQPRTDTQYF

abundance: NA
v_gene: TRBV5-1
d_gene: NA
j_gene: TRBJ2-6
CDR3nt: TGCGCCAGCAGCTTGTGGACAGCGAGCTCTGGGGCCAACGTCCTGACTTTC
CDR3aa: CASSLWTASSGANVLTF

abundance: NA
v_gene: TRBV18
d_gene: NA
j_gene: TRBJ2-1
CDR3nt: TGTGCCAGCTCACCACCGTCGGGCGGATACAATGAGCAGTTCTTC
CDR3aa: CASSPPSGGYNEQFF

abundance: once
v_gene: TRBV11-2
d_gene: NA
j_gene: TRBJ2-7
CDR3nt: TGTGCCAGCAGCTTACTTAAGGGAACCTACGAGCAGTACTTC
CDR3aa: CASSLLKGTYEQYF

abundance: NA
v_gene: TRBV5-4
d_gene: NA
j_gene: TRBJ1-2
CDR3nt: TGTGCCAGCAGCTTGGCCAGGTATGGCTACACCTTC
CDR3aa: CASSLARYGYTF

abundance: NA
v_gene: TRBV5-1
d_gene: NA
j_gene: TRBJ2-1
CDR3nt: TGCGCCAGCAGCTTACAGGGCGGGTACAATGAGCAGTTCTTC
CDR3aa: CASSLQGGYNEQFF

abundance: NA
v_gene: TRBV6-6
d_gene: NA
j_gene: TRBJ1-1
CDR3nt: TGTGCCTATACCGAGAACCCCTCTTCGGCTGAAGCTTTCTTT
CDR3aa: CAYTENPSSAEAFF

abundance: NA
v_gene: TRBV7-9
d_gene: NA
j_gene: TRBJ1-2
CDR3nt: TGTGCCAGCAGCTTAGCCCCCGGGTCTGGCTACACCTTC
CDR3aa: CASSLAPGSGYTF

abundance: NA
v_gene: TRBV6-5
d_gene: NA
j_gene: TRBJ1-3
CDR3nt: TGTGCCAGCAGTTACTACCCAGGGGCTGGAAACACCATATATTTT
CDR3aa: CASSYYPGAGNTIYF

abundance: NA
v_gene: TRBV5-6
d_gene: NA
j_gene: TRBJ2-7
CDR3nt: TGTGCCAGCAGCTTGGGGGGAGTCCCAGTGACCCGCTCCTACGAGCAGTACTTC
CDR3aa: CASSLGGVPVTRSYEQYF

abundance: NA
v_gene: TRBV7-2
d_gene: TRBD1
j_gene: TRBJ2-7
CDR3nt: TGTGCCAGCAGCTTTCCGGGACAGGGCTCTACGAAACAGTACTTC
CDR3aa: CASSFPGQGSTKQYF

abundance: NA
v_gene: TRBV18
d_gene: NA
j_gene: TRBJ1-2
CDR3nt: TGTGCCAGCTCACCACGCACAGGGCTCTATGGCTACACCTTC
CDR3aa: CASSPRTGLYGYTF

abundance: NA
v_gene: TRBV2
d_gene: NA
j_gene: TRBJ1-1
CDR3nt: TGTGCCAGCAGCGAAAATATGAACACTGAAGCTTTCTTT
CDR3aa: CASSENMNTEAFF

abundance: NA
v_gene: TRBV27
d_gene: TRBD1
j_gene: TRBJ1-2
CDR3nt: TGTGCCAGCAGTCCCCGGACAGGGGTTAGTGGCTACACCTTC
CDR3aa: CASSPRTGVSGYTF

abundance: NA
v_gene: TRBV6-4
d_gene: NA
j_gene: TRBJ1-1
CDR3nt: TGTGCCAGCAGTCGTAGCGGCAAGAACACTGAAGCTTTCTTT
CDR3aa: CASSRSGKNTEAFF

abundance: NA
v_gene: TRBV9
d_gene: TRBD2
j_gene: TRBJ2-1
CDR3nt: TGTGCCAGCAGCGTAGGTCTAGCGGGAGGAAATGAGCAGTTCTTC
CDR3aa: CASSVGLAGGNEQFF

abundance: NA
v_gene: TRBV7-2
d_gene: NA
j_gene: TRBJ2-1
CDR3nt: TGTGCCAGCAGCTTAGTGTGGGGGGCTGGGAATGAGCAGTTCTTC
CDR3aa: CASSLVWGAGNEQFF